Shown below are 7 T cell receptor beta chains from a single sample sequenced in a study of blood T cell repertoires in COVID-19. The repertoire was sequenced with immunoSEQ multiplex PCR; TCRdb's copy has only in-frame clones and lacks some. The table includes 65,000 or so clones, just over 70% detected once. The sequenced sample consisted of PBMCs or T cells enriched from blood (not recorded which). These TCRs come from a woman aged 60-75 years who had been exposed to COVID-19.

This clone showed up just a few times. The gene calls are TRBV30 and TRBJ1-5, with D unclear. The CDR3 is made up of 13 amino acids. CDR1 and CDR2 from the germline V gene are GTSNPN and SVGIG (reference sequence). V dropped 2 bases and J dropped 0 bases, with 5 bases sitting between them. The CDR3 nucleotides read TGTGCCTGGAGTACAAATAGCAATCAGCCCCAGCATTTT. It codes for CAWSTNSNQPQHF.

V and J are TRBV9 and TRBJ2-2; TRBD2 agrees at 10 bases. CDR3 length: 18 amino acids. The germline V gene has CDR1 SGDLS and CDR2 YYNGEE. J gave up 8 bases and V 1 base, and 14 bases lay outside the gene matches. This CDR3 is CASSVSPGLAGVQGELFF. The DNA for the CDR3 is TGTGCCAGCAGCGTATCACCGGGGCTAGCGGGAGTGCAAGGGGAGCTGTTTTTT.

V usage is TRBV6-5 and J usage is TRBJ1-1; the match to TRBD1 covers 10 bases. This CDR3 is 15 amino acids long. The junction had 5 bases not matched to a gene; V was cut back by 2 bases and J by 5 bases. Germline V lookup: CDR1 MNHEY, CDR2 SVGAGI. The CDR3 loop reads CASSYQTGGMTEAFF. The CDR3 coding sequence is TGTGCCAGCAGTTACCAGACAGGGGGCATGACTGAAGCTTTCTTT.

The gene calls are TRBV6-5 and TRBJ2-1, with 7 positions matching TRBD1. The CDR3 is 14 residues long. Trimming took 7 bases from V and 0 from J; bases not matched to a gene: 3. Per the germline V gene, CDR1 is MNHEY and CDR2 is SVGAGI. The CDR3 sequence is CASKGATSYNEQFF. As DNA, the CDR3 is TGTGCCAGCAAGGGGGCTACCTCCTACAATGAGCAGTTCTTC.

This clone showed up just once. This chain uses TRBV10-2 with TRBJ2-3; 7 bases fit TRBD1. Germline CDR1 and CDR2: WSHSY and SAAADI. The CDR3 length is 13 residues. V was pared by 6 bases and J by 2 bases, with 2 bases of the junction left unmatched. The CDR3 DNA follows: TGCGCCAGCAGGGGACAGCACACAGATACGCAGTATTTT. This sequence encodes CASRGQHTDTQYF.

The gene calls are TRBV6-5 and TRBJ2-7, with TRBD2 identical over 7 bases. Germline V gene lookup returns CDR1 MNHEY and CDR2 SVGAGI. V was pared by 5 bases and J by 3 bases, with 7 bases of the junction left unmatched. The CDR3 length is 14 residues. For the CDR3, the DNA is TGTGCCAGCAGTAGTCTTGGCGGGGGCTACGAGCAGTACTTC. Its protein product is CASSSLGGGYEQYF.

The rearrangement uses TRBV28 and TRBJ2-1; 10 nucleotides match TRBD1. This CDR3 contains 16 residues. Losses at the gene ends were 6 bases for V and 7 bases for J; bases not matched to a gene: 12. Germline-derived CDR1 and CDR2 are MDHEN and SYDVKM. The CDR3 region is CASSRIDRGLGNEQFF. The CDR3 DNA is TGTGCCAGCAGCCGGATCGACAGGGGGCTGGGGAATGAGCAGTTCTTC.